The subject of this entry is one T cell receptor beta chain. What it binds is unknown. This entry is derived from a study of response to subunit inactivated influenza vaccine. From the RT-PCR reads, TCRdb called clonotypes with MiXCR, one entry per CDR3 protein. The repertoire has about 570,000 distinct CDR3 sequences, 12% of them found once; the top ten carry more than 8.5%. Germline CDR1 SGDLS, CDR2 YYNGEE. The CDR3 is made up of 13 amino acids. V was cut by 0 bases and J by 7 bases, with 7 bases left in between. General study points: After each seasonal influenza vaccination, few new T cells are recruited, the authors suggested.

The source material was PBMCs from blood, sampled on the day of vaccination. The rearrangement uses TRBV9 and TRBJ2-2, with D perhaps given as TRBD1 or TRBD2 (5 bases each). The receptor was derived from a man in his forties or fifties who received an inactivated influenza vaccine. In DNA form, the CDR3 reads TGTGCCAGCAGCGTAGCGGGGCGCGGGGAGCTGTTTTTT. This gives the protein CASSVAGRGELFF.